This paragraph reports one T cell receptor (beta chain). Its antigen is as yet unknown. These data belong to a study of cytotoxic CD8 clonotypes in ibrutinib-treated CLL. Findings and limits, study-wide: T-cell clonality at baseline went above that of age-matched healthy donors and rose and fell with circulating CD8+ T-cell counts. Clonality increased at ibrutinib response and stayed stable in sustained remission. At progression, however, it fell back toward baseline. Rare overall, public clonotypes shrank or held steady under therapy.

Target depth was 1 in 200,000 to 1 in 1 million T cells, about 10x per clonotype. Profiled with immunoSEQ multiplex PCR; TCRdb holds only in-frame clones, not every one. Found here are around 160,000 clones, roughly 86% of them singletons; the top ten hold roughly 2%. This specimen was PBMCs, taken after 12 months of ibrutinib treatment. This receptor was taken from a human donor with chronic lymphocytic leukemia.

Written as DNA, the CDR3 is TGTGCCAGCGCCCCAGGCTCTGGAAACACCATATATTTT. This gives the protein CASAPGSGNTIYF. The chain carries TRBV25-1 and TRBJ1-3, with D hard to call. CDR3 length: 13 residues. The V and J ends lost 8 bases and 0 bases respectively, with 8 bases between them. The germline V gene encodes CDR1 MGHDK and CDR2 SYGVNS.